What follows are 6 T cell receptor beta chains derived from one specimen sequenced in a study of metastatic and nonmetastatic thyroid tumors. No patient had received any treatment before thyroid surgery. TCRdb ran MiXCR on the PCR reads. The sample includes roughly 59,000 clones, roughly 16% seen only once; the top ten take about a tenth. The sequenced sample was blood. Source of these receptors: a male donor with papillary thyroid cancer or a benign thyroid nodule (not recorded which). Some clones in this sample may be carry-over from other donors' samples.

This clone was seen a few times. V and J are TRBV6-2 or TRBV6-3 and TRBJ1-3; no definite D call. The CDR3 consists of 16 residues. CDR1 is MNHEY, CDR2 SVGEGT, per germline. Deletions cut 8 bases from V and 0 bases from J, with 17 bases between. The CDR3 nucleotides read TGTGCCAGCTCCGGTACAGCGTTTTTCTCTGGAAACACCATATATTTT. As protein: CASSGTAFFSGNTIYF.

This clone was found many times. The V gene is TRBV11-1, the J gene TRBJ2-1, with 8 bases aligning to TRBD1. From germline, CDR1 is SGHAT and CDR2 FQDESV (reference sequence). The CDR3 sequence is 16 residues long. V trimming: 4 bases; J trimming: 0 bases; junction bases outside the gene matches: 5. CDR3 protein: CASSSGQGSSYNEQFF. CDR3 DNA: TGTGCCAGCAGCTCAGGACAGGGCAGCTCCTACAATGAGCAGTTCTTC.

This clone has only a few counts. This may arise from a read error, as a much more abundant clone is one base away. The identical CDR3 is also encoded by other nucleotide sequences in the sample. The chain joins TRBV28 to TRBJ1-5; maybe TRBD1 (5 bases). The germline V gene has CDR1 MDHEN and CDR2 SYDVKM. The CDR3 has 19 residues. The CDR3, as DNA: TGTGCAAGCAGTTCCCTCGTCACAGGTCGACAATCGCGTTCTCAGCCCCAGCATTTT. Translation gives CASSSLVTGRQSRSQPQHF.

In its sample, this clone was seen many times. The V gene is TRBV7-6, the J gene TRBJ2-5, with D unresolved. V lost 5 bases and J 5 bases, leaving 9 bases between the germline ends. Germline CDR1 reads SGHVS; CDR2 reads FNYEAQ. The CDR3 has 12 amino acids. The CDR3 sequence: CASSKPRETQYF. CDR3 in DNA: TGTGCCAGCAGCAAACCGAGGGAGACCCAGTACTTC.

In this sample, this clone turned up many times. The chain is built from TRBV30 and TRBJ2-3, with 8 bases that match TRBD2. CDR3 length equals 15 residues. J gave up 3 bases and V 1 base, and 6 bases lay outside the gene matches. CDR1 is GTSNPN and CDR2 is SVGIG in the germline V gene (reference sequence). This CDR3 reads CAWSAGGARTDTQYF. The CDR3 DNA reads as TGTGCCTGGAGTGCGGGGGGGGCCCGAACAGATACGCAGTATTTT.

This clone appeared many times. The V call is TRBV12-3 or TRBV12-4, the J call TRBJ2-4, with 8 bases aligning to TRBD2. CDR3 size: 16 residues. The trim removed 3 bases at V and 6 bases at J, leaving 10 bases unmatched. The CDR3 nucleotides read TGTGCCAGCAGTTTCGAAGGCCCTGCGGGGGGAAACATTCAGTACTTC. It yields the protein CASSFEGPAGGNIQYF.